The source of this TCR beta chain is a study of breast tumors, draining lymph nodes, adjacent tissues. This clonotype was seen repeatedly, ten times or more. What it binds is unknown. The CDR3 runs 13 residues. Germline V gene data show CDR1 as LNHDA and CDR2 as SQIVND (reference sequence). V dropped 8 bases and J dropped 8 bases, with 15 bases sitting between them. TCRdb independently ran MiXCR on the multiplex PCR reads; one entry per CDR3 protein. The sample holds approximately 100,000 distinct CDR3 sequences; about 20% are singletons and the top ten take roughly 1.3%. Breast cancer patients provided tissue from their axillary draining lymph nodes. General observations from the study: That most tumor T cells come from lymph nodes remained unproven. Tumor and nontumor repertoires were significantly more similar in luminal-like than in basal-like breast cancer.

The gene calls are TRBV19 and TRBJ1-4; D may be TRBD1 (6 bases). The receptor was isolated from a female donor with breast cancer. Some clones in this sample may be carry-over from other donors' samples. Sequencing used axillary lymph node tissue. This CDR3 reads CASHRAPGEKLFF. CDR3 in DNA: TGTGCCAGTCACAGGGCCCCTGGGGAAAAACTGTTTTTT.